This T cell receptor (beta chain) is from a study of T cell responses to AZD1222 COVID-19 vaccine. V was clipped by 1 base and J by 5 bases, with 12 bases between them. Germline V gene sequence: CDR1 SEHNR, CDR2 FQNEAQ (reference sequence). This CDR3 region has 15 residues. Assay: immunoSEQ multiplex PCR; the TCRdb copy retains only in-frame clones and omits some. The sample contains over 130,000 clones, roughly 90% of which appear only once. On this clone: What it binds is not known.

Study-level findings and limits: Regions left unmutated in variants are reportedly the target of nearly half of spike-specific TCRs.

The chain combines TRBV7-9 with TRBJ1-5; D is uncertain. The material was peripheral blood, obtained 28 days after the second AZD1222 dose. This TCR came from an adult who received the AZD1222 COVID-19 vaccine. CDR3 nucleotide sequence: TGTGCCAGCAGCTTAGTGTTTGGGGTCCATCAGCCCCAGCATTTT. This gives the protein CASSLVFGVHQPQHF.